This T cell receptor (beta chain) originates from a study of cytomegalovirus exposure and HLA in healthy donors. With respect to this clone: Its specificity is unknown.

TCRdb's copy holds only in-frame clones and misses some; the assay was immunoSEQ multiplex PCR. The sample shows around 300,000 clones, around nine tenths of them seen only once. The V end was cut by 2 bases, the J end by 4 bases, with 11 bases between. In germline, CDR1 is MNHEY, CDR2 SVGAGI. This CDR3 contains 15 residues. Study-wide results and limits: Cytomegalovirus association was assigned to approximately 160 TCR beta chains.

The rearrangement uses TRBV6-5 and TRBJ2-2; D uncertain. This TCR derives from a woman between 18 and 29 years old in good health and CMV-seronegative. Material: PBMCs. The CDR3 here is CASSYRRSGTGELFF. The CDR3 region has the DNA TGTGCCAGCAGTTACAGAAGATCGGGCACCGGGGAGCTGTTTTTT.